Here is one TCR beta chain with its context. What it recognizes is unknown. J was trimmed by 3 bases and V by 0 bases; bases with no gene match: 9. Germline assignment: CDR1 SGHRS and CDR2 YFSETQ. There are 17 residues in the CDR3. The data originate from a study of blood T cells in healthy people across ages. Findings of the study overall: It was held that diversity estimates obtained from one million T cells represented underestimates.

A second roughly 6 to 11 cycle PCR used barcoded and J-beta primers. TCRdb fed the 5' RACE reads into MiXCR, producing one record per CDR3 protein. The sample yields about 640,000 distinct CDR3 sequences, about 53% seen once. This sequence was found in a man aged 55 to 70 in good health. The chain employs TRBV5-1 and TRBJ2-5; 9 bases fit TRBD1. Sequencing was carried out using blood. The CDR3 spells CASSLARRDRGKETQYF. The CDR3 DNA is TGCGCCAGCAGCTTGGCGCGGAGAGACAGGGGGAAAGAGACCCAGTACTTC.